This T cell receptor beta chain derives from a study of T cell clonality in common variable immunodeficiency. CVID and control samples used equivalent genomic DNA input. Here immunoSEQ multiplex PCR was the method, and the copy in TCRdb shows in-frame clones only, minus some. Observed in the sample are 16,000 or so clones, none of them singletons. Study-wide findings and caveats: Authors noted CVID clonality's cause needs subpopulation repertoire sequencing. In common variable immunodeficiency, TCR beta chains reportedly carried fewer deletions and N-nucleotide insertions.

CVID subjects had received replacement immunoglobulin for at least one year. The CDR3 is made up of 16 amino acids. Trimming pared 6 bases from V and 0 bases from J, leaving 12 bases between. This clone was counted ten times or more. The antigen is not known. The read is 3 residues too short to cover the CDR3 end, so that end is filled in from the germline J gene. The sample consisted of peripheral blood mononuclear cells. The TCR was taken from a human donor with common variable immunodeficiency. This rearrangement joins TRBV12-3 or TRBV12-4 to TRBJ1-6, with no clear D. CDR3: CASRISASSYNSPLHF. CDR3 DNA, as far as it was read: TGTGCCAGCAGGATCAGCGCAAGCTCCTATAATTCACCC.